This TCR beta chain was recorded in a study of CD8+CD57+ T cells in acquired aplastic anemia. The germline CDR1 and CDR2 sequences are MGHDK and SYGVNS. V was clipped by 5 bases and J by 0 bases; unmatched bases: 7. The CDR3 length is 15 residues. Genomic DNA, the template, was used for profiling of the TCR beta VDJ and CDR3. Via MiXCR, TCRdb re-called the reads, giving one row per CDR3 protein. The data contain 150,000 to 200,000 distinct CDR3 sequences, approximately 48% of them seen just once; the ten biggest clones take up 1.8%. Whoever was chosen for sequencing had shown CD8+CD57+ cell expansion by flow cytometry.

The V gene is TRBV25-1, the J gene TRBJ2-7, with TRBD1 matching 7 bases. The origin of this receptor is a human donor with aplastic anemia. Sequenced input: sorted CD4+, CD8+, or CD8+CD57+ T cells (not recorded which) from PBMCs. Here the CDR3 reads CASSRDRLSSYEQYF. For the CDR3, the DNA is TGTGCCAGCAGTCGGGACAGATTGAGCTCCTACGAGCAGTACTTC.